Listed below are T cell receptor beta chains from one sample, sequenced in a study of CD8 T cells in ankylosing spondylitis. TCRdb processed the 5' RACE reads anew with MiXCR; each CDR3 protein has one entry. This sample has approximately 240,000 distinct CDR3 sequences, with 10% to 13% found just once. Sequenced sample: blood, either unsorted or a sorted T cell fraction (not recorded which). These receptor sequences come from a male donor with ankylosing spondylitis or in good health (not recorded which). The CDR3 runs from the conserved cysteine through the conserved F or W. The order of the fields is V gene, J gene, clone size, D gene, CDR3 protein, CDR3 DNA. A D gene is named only where the DNA matches it firmly. Only some rows state a clone size, as once, few, many or a class for expanded clones.

TRBV20-1,TRBJ1-1,NA,NA,CSASRIEAFF,TGTAGTGCTTCCCGCATTGAAGCTTTCTTT
TRBV12-3/TRBV12-4,TRBJ1-4,few,TRBD1,CASSSTGGGEKLFF,TGTGCCAGCAGTTCCACAGGGGGCGGTGAAAAACTGTTTTTT
TRBV29-1,TRBJ1-2,many,NA,CSVDGGHSYGYTF,TGCAGCGTTGATGGGGGGCATAGCTATGGCTACACCTTC
TRBV27,TRBJ2-7,few,NA,CASKNRAEPTYEQYF,TGTGCCAGCAAGAATAGAGCGGAACCGACCTACGAGCAGTACTTC
TRBV6-2/TRBV6-3,TRBJ2-7,few,NA,CATRGAYEQYF,TGTGCCACGCGCGGTGCTTACGAGCAGTACTTC
TRBV24-1,TRBJ1-2,many,TRBD1,CATSDWTGRYTF,TGTGCCACCAGTGACTGGACAGGGCGTTACACCTTC
TRBV7-2,TRBJ2-1,many,TRBD2,CASSPWTSGSNEQFF,TGTGCCAGCAGCCCTTGGACTAGCGGGAGTAATGAGCAGTTCTTC
TRBV6-1,TRBJ2-5,many,NA,CASKPGISRETQYF,TGTGCCAGCAAGCCAGGGATTTCTAGGGAGACCCAGTACTTC
TRBV12-3/TRBV12-4,TRBJ2-3,few,NA,CASSLPKGAASASTDTQYF,TGTGCCAGCAGTCTCCCGAAGGGAGCTGCCAGCGCTAGCACAGATACGCAGTATTTT
TRBV5-1,TRBJ1-1,many,NA,CASSPRDTLNTEAFF,TGCGCCAGCAGCCCCCGGGACACCCTTAACACTGAAGCTTTCTTT
TRBV14,TRBJ2-3,many,NA,CASSRLWGPGDTQYF,TGTGCCAGCAGCCGGCTCTGGGGGCCCGGGGATACGCAGTATTTT
TRBV30,TRBJ1-1,many,NA,CAWRGMNTEAFF,TGTGCCTGGAGGGGAATGAACACTGAAGCTTTCTTT
TRBV20-1,TRBJ1-1,NA,NA,CSARVGSKGQNTEAFF,TGCAGTGCTAGGGTGGGCTCGAAGGGCCAGAACACTGAAGCTTTCTTT
TRBV20-1,TRBJ2-1,many,NA,CSAGGRGNEQFF,TGCAGTGCTGGGGGACGGGGCAATGAGCAGTTCTTC
TRBV12-3/TRBV12-4,TRBJ1-4,many,TRBD1,CASTLTGGDEKLFF,TGTGCCAGCACCTTGACAGGGGGGGATGAAAAACTGTTTTTT
TRBV4-1,TRBJ2-7,many,TRBD1,CASSGTGGAVYEQYF,TGCGCCAGCAGTGGGACAGGGGGCGCGGTTTACGAGCAGTACTTC
TRBV12-3/TRBV12-4,TRBJ1-5,NA,NA,CASSFDRANQPQHF,TGTGCCAGCAGTTTCGATAGGGCGAATCAGCCCCAGCATTTT
TRBV10-2,TRBJ1-1,NA,NA,CASSEISENTEAFF,TGCGCCAGCAGTGAGATATCGGAGAACACTGAAGCTTTCTTT
TRBV29-1,TRBJ2-5,many,NA,CSHWVPVETQYF,TGCAGCCACTGGGTCCCAGTAGAGACCCAGTACTTC
TRBV7-9,TRBJ1-1,many,NA,CASSPGTSNTEAFF,TGTGCCAGCAGCCCCGGGACATCGAACACTGAAGCTTTCTTT
TRBV5-1,TRBJ2-3,many,TRBD1,CASTSTPDRVTDTQYF,TGCGCCAGCACCTCAACCCCGGACAGGGTCACAGATACGCAGTATTTT
TRBV3-1,TRBJ2-3,many,NA,CASSPQWVTKLDTQYF,TGTGCCAGCAGCCCGCAGTGGGTCACTAAACTAGATACGCAGTATTTT
TRBV15,TRBJ1-2,many,NA,CATSPDRYGYTF,TGTGCCACCAGCCCGGACAGATATGGCTACACCTTC
TRBV6-2/TRBV6-3,TRBJ2-2,many,NA,CASSYGRGNTGELFF,TGTGCCAGCAGTTACGGGCGGGGGAACACCGGGGAGCTGTTTTTT
TRBV27,TRBJ1-3,NA,NA,CASRAGFSGNTIYF,TGTGCCAGCAGGGCGGGGTTCTCTGGAAACACCATATATTTT
TRBV9,TRBJ2-7,many,NA,CASSPVLMPGEQYF,TGTGCCAGCAGCCCCGTTTTAATGCCTGGCGAGCAGTACTTC
TRBV27,TRBJ2-1,NA,NA,CASSPTSAGSYNEQFF,TGTGCCAGCAGCCCCACTTCTGCTGGCTCCTACAATGAGCAGTTCTTC
TRBV13,TRBJ2-7,many,TRBD1,CASSLGRVTGEGEQYF,TGTGCCAGCAGCTTAGGGAGAGTGACAGGGGAAGGCGAGCAGTACTTC
TRBV18,TRBJ2-1,many,NA,CASSPPAPEQFF,TGTGCCAGCTCACCACCAGCACCCGAGCAGTTCTTC
TRBV6-1,TRBJ2-7,many,NA,CASSEGQLTYEQYF,TGTGCCAGCAGTGAAGGGCAGCTTACCTACGAGCAGTACTTC
TRBV28,TRBJ1-3,many,TRBD1,CASSPLGTGPSGNTIYF,TGTGCCAGCAGTCCTCTTGGGACAGGGCCCTCTGGAAACACCATATATTTT
TRBV7-2,TRBJ2-1,many,NA,CASSLAGVNYNEQFF,TGTGCCAGCAGCTTAGCGGGAGTGAACTACAATGAGCAGTTCTTC
TRBV5-1,TRBJ1-4,NA,NA,CASSLDGKGKLFF,TGCGCCAGCAGCTTAGACGGAAAAGGAAAACTGTTTTTT
TRBV7-9,TRBJ2-1,many,NA,CASSLEGRYNEQFF,TGTGCCAGCAGCTTAGAGGGCAGGTACAATGAGCAGTTCTTC
TRBV10-3,TRBJ2-3,many,TRBD2,CAASPSGNLIDTQYF,TGTGCCGCTTCTCCTAGCGGGAATTTGATAGATACGCAGTATTTT
TRBV12-3/TRBV12-4,TRBJ2-1,many,TRBD2,CASSPIAGAYEQFF,TGTGCCAGCAGTCCTATAGCGGGAGCCTATGAGCAGTTCTTC
TRBV29-1,TRBJ1-3,many,NA,CSVAEGSSGNTIYF,TGCAGCGTTGCCGAGGGGAGCTCTGGAAACACCATATATTTT
TRBV7-6,TRBJ2-1,many,TRBD1,CASSLAGQGANEQFF,TGTGCCAGCAGCTTAGCTGGACAGGGGGCCAATGAGCAGTTCTTC
TRBV4-2,TRBJ2-2,many,TRBD2,CASSQAFGLAGGSNTGELFF,TGTGCCAGCAGCCAAGCTTTCGGACTAGCGGGAGGATCGAACACCGGGGAGCTGTTTTTT
TRBV12-3/TRBV12-4,TRBJ1-2,many,NA,CASSLDVGQGGYTF,TGTGCCAGCAGTTTAGATGTAGGGCAAGGTGGCTACACCTTC
TRBV10-1,TRBJ1-2,NA,NA,CASSESGRADGYTF,TGCGCCAGCAGTGAATCAGGTCGTGCCGATGGCTACACCTTC
TRBV4-1,TRBJ2-2,NA,NA,CASSQENRPGELFF,TGCGCCAGCAGCCAAGAAAACAGGCCCGGGGAGCTGTTTTTT
TRBV5-5,TRBJ2-5,NA,TRBD2,CASSSRTSGPQETQYF,TGTGCCAGCAGTAGCCGGACTAGCGGGCCGCAAGAGACCCAGTACTTC
TRBV21-1,TRBJ2-3,many,NA,CASSKRGRGRDTQYF,TGTGCCAGCAGCAAACGAGGGAGGGGTCGGGATACGCAGTATTTT
TRBV6-2/TRBV6-3,TRBJ1-1,many,TRBD1,CASSYSTGDTEAFF,TGTGCCAGCAGTTACTCGACAGGGGACACTGAAGCTTTCTTT
TRBV29-1,TRBJ1-1,few,TRBD1,CSVAGGERIRTEAFF,TGCAGCGTTGCAGGGGGCGAGAGGATAAGGACTGAAGCTTTCTTT
TRBV5-1,TRBJ2-5,many,TRBD2,CASSRTSGGATVPQETQYF,TGCGCCAGCAGCCGGACTAGCGGGGGGGCTACAGTACCTCAGGAGACCCAGTACTTC
TRBV29-1,TRBJ1-1,many,NA,CSVEDGDNTEAFF,TGCAGCGTTGAAGATGGGGACAACACTGAAGCTTTCTTT
TRBV5-1,TRBJ2-5,NA,NA,CASSLPEIRETQYF,TGCGCCAGCAGCTTGCCGGAGATCAGGGAGACCCAGTACTTC
TRBV5-5,TRBJ2-1,many,NA,CASSPVSTVLYNEQFF,TGTGCCAGCAGCCCGGTATCCACAGTCCTTTACAATGAGCAGTTCTTC
TRBV10-3,TRBJ2-1,few,NA,CAISAGEGSYNEQFF,TGTGCCATCAGTGCAGGGGAAGGTTCCTACAATGAGCAGTTCTTC
TRBV20-1,TRBJ1-1,once,NA,CSARIGNTEAFF,TGCAGTGCTAGGATAGGTAACACTGAAGCTTTCTTT
TRBV5-5,TRBJ1-2,many,NA,CASSDVTRGTLVNYGYTF,TGTGCCAGCAGCGACGTCACTAGGGGAACCCTTGTTAACTATGGCTACACCTTC
TRBV27,TRBJ1-2,few,NA,CASGGFRTPPAF,TGTGCCAGCGGGGGCTTCAGGACTCCACCGGCGTTC
TRBV20-1,TRBJ1-2,many,TRBD1,CSANYGTDLYFNYGYTF,TGCAGTGCTAACTACGGGACAGACCTCTATTTTAACTATGGCTACACCTTC
TRBV6-1,TRBJ2-1,many,NA,CASSEYVQSSYNEQFF,TGTGCCAGCAGTGAATACGTACAAAGCTCCTACAATGAGCAGTTCTTC
TRBV27,TRBJ2-5,NA,NA,CASSFETFGTQYF,TGTGCCAGCAGTTTTGAGACCTTCGGGACCCAGTACTTC
TRBV5-1,TRBJ2-2,many,NA,CASSVDTGELFF,TGCGCCAGCTCAGTCGACACCGGGGAGCTGTTTTTT
TRBV15,TRBJ2-3,NA,TRBD2,CATSRGSGGPLGLDTQYF,TGTGCCACCAGCAGAGGGAGCGGGGGGCCCCTCGGATTAGATACGCAGTATTTT
TRBV10-3,TRBJ2-5,many,NA,CAISETPRETQYF,TGTGCCATCAGTGAGACCCCTCGGGAGACCCAGTACTTC